The 14 T cell receptor beta chains reported below all come from one sample, sequenced in a study of siplizumab effects on memory and regulatory T cells. The repertoire was sequenced with immunoSEQ multiplex PCR; TCRdb's copy has only in-frame clones and lacks some. Of around 95,000 clones listed, about 94% were seen once; the top ten hold 1% to 1.5%. The sample taken for sequencing was non-Treg CD4+ T cells sorted from blood. These receptors were taken from a human donor in good health.

The chain carries TRBV9 and TRBJ2-1; TRBD2 agrees at 7 bases. V shed 2 bases, J shed 0 bases, and the junction held 5 bases outside the gene matches. CDR1 and CDR2 (germline): SGDLS, YYNGEE. The CDR3 extends over 16 amino acids. The CDR3 nucleotides are TGTGCCAGCAGCGTCGCGAGCGGGAACTCCTACAATGAGCAGTTCTTC. This translates into CASSVASGNSYNEQFF.

This chain links TRBV5-4 with TRBJ1-1, with D unclear. Trimming took off 5 bases at V and 5 bases at J, with 10 bases between the two ends. Germline V CDR1 and CDR2: SGHNT, YYREEE (reference sequence). There are 12 residues in the CDR3. The CDR3 DNA is TGTGCCAGCAGTCCAGTGGGGACTGAAGCTTTCTTT. This gives the protein CASSPVGTEAFF. The variable domain in full, completed from reference TRBV5-4 and TRBJ1-1, reads ETGVTQSPTHLIKTRGQQVTLRCSSQSGHNTVSWYQQALGQGPQFIFQYYREEENGRGNFPPRFSGLQFPNYSSELNVNALELDDSALYLCASSPVGTEAFFGQGTRLTVV.

J is TRBJ2-7 and V is TRBV27; no firm D call. Germline V CDR1 and CDR2: MNHEY, SMNVEV (reference sequence). The CDR3 consists of 14 residues. Trimming removed 5 bases at V and 5 bases at J, with 16 bases between. CDR3 amino acids: CASSPWTKRNEQYF. The DNA of the CDR3 is TGTGCCAGCAGTCCTTGGACCAAGCGCAACGAGCAGTACTTC.

The V call is TRBV18, the J call TRBJ1-1; 7 nucleotides align to TRBD1. The CDR3 covers 17 residues. Trimming removed 3 bases from V and 0 bases from J; junction bases left unmatched: 10. The germline V gene encodes CDR1 KGHSH and CDR2 LQKENI. CDR3 sequence reads: CASSPRGAGGLNTEAFF. CDR3 in DNA: TGTGCCAGCTCACCCCGGGGCGCAGGGGGATTGAACACTGAAGCTTTCTTT. The full variable domain, with the rest looked up from reference TRBV18 and TRBJ1-1, is NAGVMQNPRHLVRRRGQEARLRCSPMKGHSHVYWYRQLPEEGLKFMVYLQKENIIDESGMPKERFSAEFPKEGPSILRIQQVVRGDSAAYFCASSPRGAGGLNTEAFFGQGTRLTVV.

The chain uses TRBV6-5 and TRBJ2-7; D is perhaps TRBD1 (6 bases). Germline V gene data show CDR1 as MNHEY and CDR2 as SVGAGI. CDR3 length equals 14 residues. With 6 bases removed from V and 7 bases from J, the gap between germline ends came to 19 bases. The CDR3: CASRQGGGVREQYF. In DNA form, the CDR3 reads TGTGCCAGCAGACAGGGTGGGGGAGTGAGGGAGCAGTACTTC.

The CDR3 sequence: CASSSAKRGYGYTF. The CDR3 DNA is TGTGCCAGCAGTTCCGCTAAAAGGGGCTATGGCTACACCTTC. V gene TRBV6-5 combines with J gene TRBJ1-2, with D possibly being TRBD1 (5 bases). CDR1 and CDR2 from the germline V gene are MNHEY and SVGAGI. This CDR3 is built from 14 residues. V lost 4 bases to trimming and J lost 4 bases, with 13 bases between them.

This chain links TRBV30 with TRBJ2-7, with TRBD2 identical over 7 bases. V gave up 4 bases and J gave up 10 bases; unmatched junction bases: 7. The CDR3 covers 11 residues. Germline CDR1 is GTSNPN and CDR2 is SVGIG (reference sequence). The CDR3 sequence: CAWTLATEQYF. CDR3 DNA: TGTGCCTGGACACTAGCGACTGAACAGTACTTC.

The V call is TRBV6-6, the J call TRBJ2-5; possible D gene TRBD2, 6 bases. The ends were cut back, 10 bases at V and 2 bases at J, with 17 bases in the middle. Germline loops: CDR1 MNHNY, CDR2 SVGAGI (reference sequence). The CDR3 runs to 14 residues. CDR3 sequence reads: CATGKTREQETQYF. In DNA, the CDR3 is TGTGCCACCGGCAAAACCCGGGAGCAAGAGACCCAGTACTTC.

V is TRBV27 and J is TRBJ2-7, with 11 nucleotides matching TRBD2. CDR1 is MNHEY, CDR2 SMNVEV, per germline (reference sequence). The CDR3 is 16 amino acids. Trimming took 2 bases from V and 7 from J; bases not matched to a gene: 10. CDR3 nucleotide sequence: TGTGCCAGCAGTTTACGACTAGCGGGGAGGGTGGGGGAGCAGTACTTC. Its translation is CASSLRLAGRVGEQYF.

The chain joins TRBV5-4 to TRBJ1-1; no clear D. Germline V lookup: CDR1 SGHNT, CDR2 YYREEE (reference sequence). Trimming pared 4 bases from V and 0 bases from J, leaving 4 bases between. The CDR3 has 12 amino acids. This CDR3 reads CASSVVNTEAFF. In DNA form, the CDR3 reads TGTGCCAGCAGCGTAGTGAACACTGAAGCTTTCTTT.

The chain is built from TRBV5-1 and TRBJ2-1; 10 bases agree with TRBD2. Trimming cost V 9 bases and J 3 bases; bases outside gene matches: 6. The CDR3 length is 14 residues. Germline CDR1 reads SGHRS; CDR2 reads YFSETQ. CDR3 in DNA: TGCGCCACCGGGGGGACTAGCGTCTACAATGAGCAGTTCTTC. Its protein is CATGGTSVYNEQFF. Full variable domain (outside the CDR3, taken from reference TRBV5-1 and TRBJ2-1): KAGVTQTPRYLIKTRGQQVTLSCSPISGHRSVSWYQQTPGQGLQFLFEYFSETQRNKGNFPGRFSGRQFSNSRSEMNVSTLELGDSALYLCATGGTSVYNEQFFGPGTRLTVL.

V usage is TRBV4-1 and J usage is TRBJ2-7; a possible D gene is TRBD1 (6 bases). Germline lookup yields CDR1 MGHRA and CDR2 YSYEKL. V was shortened by 4 bases and J by 3 bases, with 16 bases between the two germline ends. The CDR3 sequence is 15 residues long. In DNA, the CDR3 is TGCGCCAGCAGCCCGCAAGGACAGAAAAGCTACGAGCAGTACTTC. It is translated as CASSPQGQKSYEQYF.

This clone has more than one count but fewer than ten. In the same sample, other DNA sequences code for this CDR3. The chain combines TRBV18 with TRBJ2-3; 16 bases agree with TRBD2. The V segment lost 3 bases and the J segment 4 bases; nucleotides outside the gene matches: 4. The CDR3 is made up of 17 amino acids. Germline assignment: CDR1 KGHSH and CDR2 LQKENI. The CDR3 DNA reads as TGTGCCAGCTCACCCGGGACTAGCGGGAGGGCCGCAGATACGCAGTATTTT. Protein: CASSPGTSGRAADTQYF.

The V gene is TRBV2, the J gene TRBJ1-1; a weak D match, TRBD1 (5 bases). CDR1 and CDR2 from the germline V gene are SNHLY and FYNNEI. The CDR3 length is 11 residues. V shed 5 bases and J shed 11 bases, with 12 bases lying between them. CDR3 in amino acids: CASSSDGGAFF. CDR3 sequence (DNA): TGTGCCAGCAGTTCCGACGGGGGGGCTTTCTTT.